This entry lists 3 T cell receptor beta chains sequenced from one sample in a study of persistence of HIV-infected CD4 T cells. This nonspecific control used anti-CD3/anti-CD28 bead stimulation of CD4+ T cells. CD4+ T cells upregulating both CD40 ligand and CD69 were sorted as responding cells. Their antigens remain unidentified. The libraries were made with immunoSEQ version 4 in survey mode. Here immunoSEQ multiplex PCR was the method, and the copy in TCRdb shows in-frame clones only, minus some. Of roughly 43,000 clones in the sample, approximately 90% are singletons; the top ten hold less than 2%. The source was CD4+ T cells sorted from PBMCs after 18-hour stimulation, collected from a patient who received antiretroviral therapy. These receptors originate from an adult man with HIV who was CMV-seropositive.

The chain couples TRBV6-5 to TRBJ2-5; TRBD2 might be the D (5 bases). CDR1 and CDR2 (germline): MNHEY, SVGAGI. Between the trimmed V and J ends, which lost 5 bases and 2 bases, there was a span of 9 bases. The CDR3 covers 13 residues. This chain's CDR3 is CASSRRDQETQYF. The CDR3 DNA reads TGTGCCAGCAGTCGTCGGGATCAAGAGACCCAGTACTTC.

This clone has a single count. At one end the junction does not follow the germline gene, possibly because of a read error. The CDR3 loop reads CAGSPIGGGLSTDTQYF. In nucleotides, the CDR3 is TGTGCCGGCAGCCCTATTGGGGGGGGGTTGAGCACAGATACGCAGTATTTT. The V call is TRBV5-8, the J call TRBJ2-3; 7 bases align to TRBD2. The CDR3 is 17 residues long. Germline loops: CDR1 SGHTS, CDR2 YDEGEE.

About this clone: One junction end disagrees with the germline gene, perhaps due to a read error. V usage is TRBV27 and J usage is TRBJ2-7; D not resolved. This CDR3 is 9 amino acids long. Per the germline V gene, CDR1 is MNHEY and CDR2 is SMNVEV (reference sequence). In DNA form, the CDR3 reads TGTGCCAGCAGTCCCTCGGAGTGCTTC. It translates to CASSPSECF.